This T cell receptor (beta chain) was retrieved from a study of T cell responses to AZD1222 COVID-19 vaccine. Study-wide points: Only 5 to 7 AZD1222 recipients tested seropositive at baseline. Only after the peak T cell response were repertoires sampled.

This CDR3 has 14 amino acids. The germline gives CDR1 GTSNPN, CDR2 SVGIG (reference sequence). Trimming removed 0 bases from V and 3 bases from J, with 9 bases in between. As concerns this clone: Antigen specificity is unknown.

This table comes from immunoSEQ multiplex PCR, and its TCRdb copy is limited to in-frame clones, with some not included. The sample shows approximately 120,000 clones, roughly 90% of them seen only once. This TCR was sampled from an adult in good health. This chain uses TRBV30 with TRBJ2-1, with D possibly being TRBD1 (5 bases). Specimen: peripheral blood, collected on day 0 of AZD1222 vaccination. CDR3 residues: CAWSVRRDYNEQFF. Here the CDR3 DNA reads TGTGCCTGGAGTGTACGCAGGGACTACAATGAGCAGTTCTTC.